Sequencing of this TCR beta chain was carried out in a study of blood T cells in healthy people across ages. It was with a sample-barcoded 5' primer and a J-beta primer mix that a second PCR of roughly 7 to 12 cycles was run. MiXCR, applied by TCRdb to the 5' RACE reads, yields one record per CDR3 protein. The data contain fewer than 1 million distinct CDR3 sequences, roughly 44% of them singletons. The CDR3 covers 15 residues. Germline V lookup: CDR1 SGHDN, CDR2 FVKESK. V was trimmed by 5 bases and J by 2 bases, leaving 13 bases between them. This clonotype originated in a man in his sixties in good health. Sequencing was performed on blood. The rearrangement links TRBV14 to TRBJ1-3; D remains unclear. CDR3 region: CASSFRGAAGNTIYF. The CDR3 bases are TGTGCCAGCAGCTTCCGGGGTGCTGCTGGAAACACCATATATTTT.